Below are 29 T cell receptor beta chains sequenced from a single sample in a study of cytomegalovirus exposure and HLA in healthy donors (dated by TCRdb to about 2017). Receptors were amplified or captured by the immunoSEQ multiplex PCR assay. The multiplex PCR relied on a mix of 60 forward primers for TCR Vbeta segments and 13 reverse primers for TCR Jbeta segments. TCRdb retrieved this table from immuneACCESS and kept in-frame rearrangements only. Not all clones are present; in checked studies, unresolved V genes account for under half, and no reason is known for the remainder. Here the sample has 100,000 to 120,000 clones; approximately 82% occur a single time. The top ten hold more than 6.5% of the sample. The sequenced material came from PBMCs. All receptors derive from a man in his forties in good health and CMV-seropositive.

The chain recombines TRBV15 with TRBJ2-1; TRBD2 agrees at 14 bases. The CDR3 has 16 residues. Per germline, CDR1 LNHNV and CDR2 YYDKDF (reference sequence). The trim removed 2 bases at V and 8 bases at J, leaving 5 bases unmatched. CDR3 sequence (DNA): TGTGCCACCAGCAGACGACTAGCGGGGGGGAAGGATGAGCAGTTCTTC. This sequence encodes CATSRRLAGGKDEQFF.

The chain couples TRBV11-3 to TRBJ2-7, with TRBD1 matching over 9 bases. From germline, CDR1 is SGHNT and CDR2 YENEEA. J gave up 2 bases and V 5 bases, and 7 bases lay outside the gene matches. The CDR3 consists of 15 residues. CDR3 nucleotides: TGTGCCAGCAGCGCCCCCGGACAGGGGACCTACGAGCAGTACTTC. Translating it yields CASSAPGQGTYEQYF.

This sequence joins TRBV5-4 and TRBJ2-5; 13 nucleotides match TRBD2. This CDR3 spans 16 amino acids. Trimming at V came to 3 bases and at J to 5 bases, leaving 7 bases not matched to a gene. In germline, CDR1 is SGHNT, CDR2 YYREEE (reference sequence). CDR3 nucleotide sequence: TGTGCCAGCAGCTCGGGACTAGCGGGGATTTGGGAGACCCAGTACTTC. It translates to CASSSGLAGIWETQYF.

The chain uses TRBV6-1 and TRBJ2-3, with D tentatively TRBD1 (5 bases). The CDR3 has 15 amino acids. V was shortened by 6 bases and J by 0 bases, with 13 bases between the two germline ends. Germline V gene sequence: CDR1 MNHNS, CDR2 SASEGT. CDR3 bases: TGTGCCAGCAGCCCTAGGACAACTAGCACAGATACGCAGTATTTT. This encodes CASSPRTTSTDTQYF.

Regarding this clone: In the same sample, other DNA sequences code for this CDR3. The chain couples TRBV6-5 to TRBJ1-6, with 11 bases matching TRBD1. In germline, CDR1 is MNHEY, CDR2 SVGAGI. V lost 0 bases and J lost 9; bases outside the gene matches: 1. CDR3 length: 15 amino acids. CDR3 region: CASSYSGTGGSPLHF. The DNA of the CDR3 is TGTGCCAGCAGTTACTCTGGGACAGGGGGTTCACCCCTCCACTTT.

The chain is built from TRBV5-6 and TRBJ1-1; 10 bases agree with TRBD1. After removal of 4 bases from V and 1 base from J, the junction contained 4 bases not matched to a gene. The CDR3 is made up of 15 amino acids. Germline lookup yields CDR1 SGHDT and CDR2 YYEEEE. This CDR3 reads CASSPDRGANTEAFF. CDR3 nucleotides: TGTGCCAGCAGCCCGGACAGGGGGGCGAACACTGAAGCTTTCTTT. Supplemented by reference TRBV5-6 and TRBJ1-1, the full variable domain reads DAGVTQSPTHLIKTRGQQVTLRCSPKSGHDTVSWYQQALGQGPQFIFQYYEEEERQRGNFPDRFSGHQFPNYSSELNVNALLLGDSALYLCASSPDRGANTEAFFGQGTRLTVV.

The gene calls are TRBV2 and TRBJ1-1, with TRBD1 matching over 7 bases. There are 12 residues in the CDR3. CDR1 and CDR2 from the germline V gene are SNHLY and FYNNEI. Losses at the gene ends were 6 bases for V and 11 bases for J; bases not matched to a gene: 9. The CDR3 here is CASSPQGVDAFF. The CDR3, as DNA: TGTGCCAGCAGCCCCCAGGGGGTAGATGCTTTCTTT.

This chain joins TRBV11-3 and TRBJ1-4; D gene ambiguous. The CDR3 is 14 residues long. Trimming took off 5 bases at V and 7 bases at J, with 14 bases between the two ends. Germline loops: CDR1 SGHNT, CDR2 YENEEA. CDR3 protein: CASSAGSSFEKLFF. The CDR3 DNA follows: TGTGCCAGCAGCGCGGGGTCCTCTTTTGAAAAACTGTTTTTT. Complete variable domain (other parts from reference TRBV11-3 and TRBJ1-4): EAGVVQSPRYKIIEKKQPVAFWCNPISGHNTLYWYLQNLGQGPELLIRYENEEAVDDSQLPKDRFSAERLKGVDSTLKIQPAELGDSAVYLCASSAGSSFEKLFFGSGTQLSVL.

V and J are TRBV9 and TRBJ2-5, with D tentatively TRBD2 (6 bases). V dropped 3 bases and J dropped 1 base, with 10 bases sitting between them. Germline-derived CDR1 and CDR2 are SGDLS and YYNGEE. This CDR3 is built from 14 residues. CDR3 amino acids: CASSAGTPQETQYF. CDR3 sequence (DNA): TGTGCCAGCAGCGCTGGGACTCCCCAAGAGACCCAGTACTTC.

With regard to this clone: At one end, the junction sequence differs from germline, possibly due to a read error. In nucleotides, the CDR3 is TGTGCCAGCAGCCCTGACACCCCTGGGGCCAACGGCCTGACTTTC. Translated: CASSPDTPGANGLTF. V gene TRBV28 combines with J gene TRBJ2-6; tentatively, D is TRBD1 (5 bases). CDR1 MDHEN and CDR2 SYDVKM come from the germline V gene. The CDR3 contains 15 residues. Full variable domain (outside the CDR3, taken from reference TRBV28 and TRBJ2-6): DVKVTQSSRYLVKRTGEKVFLECVQDMDHENMFWYRQDPGLGLRLIYFSYDVKMKEKGDIPEGYSVSREKKERFSLILESASTNQTSMYLCASSPDTPGANGLTFGAGSRLTVL.

Written as DNA, the CDR3 is TGTGCCAGCAGACCCGGGACAGGGGAAAACGAAAAACTGTTTTTT. This codes for CASRPGTGENEKLFF. The J gene is TRBJ1-4, the V gene TRBV6-1; TRBD1 aligns across 10 bases. CDR3 length: 15 amino acids. V lost 6 bases and J lost 8; bases outside the gene matches: 9. Germline V gene data show CDR1 as MNHNS and CDR2 as SASEGT.

The chain links TRBV28 to TRBJ2-3; possibly TRBD1 for D (6 bases). V was cut by 5 bases and J by 1 base, with 16 bases left in between. Germline V gene sequence: CDR1 MDHEN, CDR2 SYDVKM. The CDR3 is 16 residues long. CDR3 coding DNA: TGTGCCAGCAGTAGCCCGGACAGAGACGGCACAGATACGCAGTATTTT. As protein: CASSSPDRDGTDTQYF.

CDR3 nucleotides: TGTGCCAGCAGTGGGACCGGGGCCCTCGGGGGGGAGACCCAGTACTTC. It encodes CASSGTGALGGETQYF. V and J are TRBV6-1 and TRBJ2-5; 7 nucleotides agree with TRBD2. Germline CDR1 is MNHNS and CDR2 is SASEGT. Germline trimming cut 4 bases from V and 5 bases from J; bases unmatched to any gene: 13. This CDR3 region has 16 residues.

J is TRBJ1-2 and V is TRBV6-8; the match to TRBD1 covers 11 bases. V trimming: 6 bases; J trimming: 2 bases; junction bases outside the gene matches: 8. CDR1 and CDR2 (germline): MNHGY, SAAAGT. This CDR3 has 16 amino acids. The CDR3 reads CASRRYGDRGNYGYTF. In DNA, the CDR3 is TGTGCCAGCAGGAGGTACGGGGACAGGGGGAACTATGGCTACACCTTC.

The chain joins TRBV5-4 to TRBJ1-1; 8 bases are shared with TRBD1. Germline V gives CDR1 SGHNT, CDR2 YYREEE (reference sequence). The J segment lost 1 base and the V segment lost 5 bases, leaving 4 bases of the junction unmatched. CDR3 length equals 14 residues. The CDR3 DNA follows: TGTGCCAGCAGACAACAGGGGGAGAACACTGAAGCTTTCTTT. Its translation is CASRQQGENTEAFF.

The chain is built from TRBV5-4 and TRBJ2-3; possibly TRBD2 for D (6 bases). The CDR3 spans 16 residues. With 0 bases removed from V and 0 bases from J, the gap between germline ends came to 11 bases. Germline loops: CDR1 SGHNT, CDR2 YYREEE (reference sequence). The CDR3: CASSLGVGTSTDTQYF. The CDR3 DNA is TGTGCCAGCAGCTTGGGGGTAGGGACTAGCACAGATACGCAGTATTTT. Looking up the rest from reference TRBV5-4 and TRBJ2-3 gives the full variable domain: ETGVTQSPTHLIKTRGQQVTLRCSSQSGHNTVSWYQQALGQGPQFIFQYYREEENGRGNFPPRFSGLQFPNYSSELNVNALELDDSALYLCASSLGVGTSTDTQYFGPGTRLTVL.

J is TRBJ2-2 and V is TRBV11-3; 7 bases fit TRBD2. The CDR3 has 11 residues. CDR1 and CDR2 (germline): SGHNT, YENEEA. V lost 7 bases to trimming and J lost 7 bases; unmatched junction nucleotides: 0. Here the CDR3 reads CASTGGGELFF. The DNA for the CDR3 is TGTGCCAGCACGGGGGGCGGGGAGCTGTTTTTT.

The chain couples TRBV7-2 to TRBJ1-5, with 7 bases that match TRBD1. V was clipped by 3 bases and J by 5 bases; unmatched bases: 4. This CDR3 is 14 amino acids long. Germline V gives CDR1 SGHTA, CDR2 FQGNSA. CDR3 nucleotide sequence: TGTGCCAGCAGCTTCCGACAGGGCTATCAGCCCCAGCATTTT. It encodes CASSFRQGYQPQHF.

The rearrangement joins TRBV7-3 to TRBJ2-1; maybe TRBD1 (5 bases). The CDR3 consists of 14 residues. Germline lookup yields CDR1 SGHTA and CDR2 FQGTGA. V was pared by 5 bases and J by 5 bases, with 13 bases between. The chain's CDR3 is CASSPTPGNNEQFF. The DNA of the CDR3 is TGTGCCAGCAGCCCAACCCCAGGGAACAATGAGCAGTTCTTC. Supplemented by reference TRBV7-3 and TRBJ2-1, the full variable domain reads GAGVSQTPSNKVTEKGKYVELRCDPISGHTALYWYRQSLGQGPEFLIYFQGTGAADDSGLPNDRFFAVRPEGSVSTLKIQRTERGDSAVYLCASSPTPGNNEQFFGPGTRLTVL.

The V gene is TRBV6-5, the J gene TRBJ2-1; 9 bases are shared with TRBD1. CDR1 and CDR2 from the germline V gene are MNHEY and SVGAGI. V trimming: 4 bases; J trimming: 3 bases; junction bases outside the gene matches: 7. CDR3 length: 16 amino acids. The CDR3: CASSSKDRGLYNEQFF. The CDR3 DNA is TGTGCCAGCAGTTCGAAGGACAGGGGACTCTACAATGAGCAGTTCTTC.

CDR3 in DNA: TGTGCCAGCAGCTCTGGACTAGCTGACACCGGGGAGCTGTTTTTT. It yields the protein CASSSGLADTGELFF. The rearrangement uses TRBV7-3 and TRBJ2-2, with 8 bases lining up with TRBD2. The CDR3 has 15 amino acids. Germline V gene lookup returns CDR1 SGHTA and CDR2 FQGTGA. The J segment lost 3 bases and the V segment lost 4 bases, leaving 4 bases of the junction unmatched.

Points on this clone: One junction end does not reproduce the germline sequence, and a read error may be involved. The rearrangement uses TRBV10-2 and TRBJ2-4; no clear D gene. The CDR3 runs to 10 residues. CDR1 and CDR2 (germline): WSHSY, SAAADI. The CDR3 DNA reads as TGCGCCAGCAGGGAAAACAGTCAGTACTTC. It specifies CASRENSQYF.

The rearrangement uses TRBV30 and TRBJ2-3, with D perhaps TRBD2 (5 bases). The CDR3 is made up of 16 amino acids. The germline CDR1 and CDR2 sequences are GTSNPN and SVGIG (reference sequence). The germline V and J ends were trimmed by 0 bases and 0 bases, with 13 bases remaining between them. The CDR3, as DNA: TGTGCCTGGAGTGTAGGCGCGGGCGGAAGCACAGATACGCAGTATTTT. It is translated as CAWSVGAGGSTDTQYF.

CDR3 nucleotide sequence: TGTGCCAGCAGTGAAACAGACAGAAACACCATATATTTT. Translation: CASSETDRNTIYF. The chain couples TRBV6-1 to TRBJ1-3; D remains ambiguous. V lost 2 bases and J 5 bases, leaving 7 bases between the germline ends. The CDR3 contains 13 residues. CDR1 and CDR2 from the germline V gene are MNHNS and SASEGT.

The V and J genes are TRBV19 and TRBJ1-2; 7 nucleotides line up with TRBD1. The CDR3 covers 13 residues. Germline lookup yields CDR1 LNHDA and CDR2 SQIVND (reference sequence). The V and J ends lost 9 bases and 4 bases, in that order; junction bases with no gene match: 8. The CDR3 spells CASLGGPSYGYTF. CDR3 nucleotide sequence: TGTGCCAGCCTAGGGGGCCCAAGCTATGGCTACACCTTC.

The chain employs TRBV5-1 and TRBJ2-3; TRBD1 matches 7 bases. Trimming removed 3 bases from V and 6 bases from J; junction bases left unmatched: 7. The germline V gene encodes CDR1 SGHRS and CDR2 YFSETQ. The CDR3 contains 14 residues. CDR3 loop: CASSSRDRGDTQYF. CDR3 nucleotides: TGCGCCAGCAGCTCCCGGGACAGAGGGGATACGCAGTATTTT.

V and J are TRBV5-1 and TRBJ2-7; 8 bases map to TRBD2. The V and J ends lost 2 bases and 3 bases, in that order; junction bases with no gene match: 4. The CDR3 spans 14 residues. Germline CDR1 and CDR2: SGHRS and YFSETQ. CDR3 nucleotides: TGCGCCAGCAGCTTAGCGGGAGTTGGCTACGAGCAGTACTTC. This gives the protein CASSLAGVGYEQYF.

The chain combines TRBV4-1 with TRBJ2-7, with no clear D. This CDR3 is built from 14 residues. Germline lookup yields CDR1 MGHRA and CDR2 YSYEKL. With 0 bases removed from V and 2 bases from J, the gap between germline ends came to 8 bases. This CDR3 is CASSQETVTYEQYF. In DNA, the CDR3 is TGCGCCAGCAGCCAAGAAACGGTGACCTACGAGCAGTACTTC.

The chain employs TRBV2 and TRBJ2-7; TRBD2 aligns across 7 bases. The CDR3 contains 13 residues. The V segment lost 7 bases and the J segment 4 bases; nucleotides outside the gene matches: 7. Germline values: CDR1 SNHLY, CDR2 FYNNEI. The chain's CDR3 is CASNAGDRYEQYF. As DNA, the CDR3 is TGTGCCAGCAACGCGGGGGACCGGTACGAGCAGTACTTC.